Following are 29 T cell receptor beta chains from one sample sequenced in a study of T-cell reconstitution after alpha-beta-depleted transplantation in children. Researchers prepared the TCRbeta library using unique molecular identifiers, the study reports. MiXCR, run by TCRdb on the PCR reads, gives a single entry per CDR3 protein. This sample has 700,000 to 850,000 distinct CDR3 sequences, with approximately 15% found just once. Specimen: PBMCs, mostly from graft donor cells, collected 360 days after TCRalphabeta/CD19-depleted stem cell transplant. The receptors shown here come from a male patient aged 10 to 17 who had a stem cell transplant for acute lymphoblastic leukemia, so the T cells may come from the graft donor.

This clonotype occurred many times. The chain carries TRBV5-1 and TRBJ2-1, with 12 bases that match TRBD2. V shed 3 bases, J shed 7 bases, and the junction held 14 bases outside the gene matches. The germline V gene encodes CDR1 SGHRS and CDR2 YFSETQ. This CDR3 has 18 amino acids. In nucleotides, the CDR3 is TGCGCCAGCAGCTCCCTAGCGGGAGGGCCTCAAACACAAAATGAGCAGTTCTTC. As protein: CASSSLAGGPQTQNEQFF.

This clonotype was found a few times. The gene calls are TRBV5-1 and TRBJ2-1; 8 positions agree with TRBD2. J was trimmed by 2 bases and V by 0 bases; bases with no gene match: 13. In germline, CDR1 is SGHRS, CDR2 YFSETQ. CDR3 length equals 19 residues. CDR3 protein: CASSLVVLAGILTYNEQFF. CDR3 bases: TGCGCCAGCAGCTTGGTGGTTTTAGCGGGAATTTTAACCTACAATGAGCAGTTCTTC.

This clonotype has only a few counts. The chain couples TRBV4-1 to TRBJ2-1; 12 bases are shared with TRBD2. V shed 0 bases, J shed 8 bases, and the junction held 11 bases outside the gene matches. CDR1 and CDR2 (germline): MGHRA, YSYEKL. The CDR3 consists of 18 residues. DNA of the CDR3: TGCGCCAGCAGCCAAGATAAAGGACTAGCGGGAATCATCGATGAGCAGTTCTTC. Translation: CASSQDKGLAGIIDEQFF.

This clonotype was observed a few times. The genes are TRBV29-1 and TRBJ2-3; D remains ambiguous. Germline-derived CDR1 and CDR2 are SQVTM and ANQGSEA. The CDR3 loop spans 14 amino acids. Trimming left V 3 bases short and J 6 bases short, with 16 bases between. DNA of the CDR3: TGCAGCGTTGAGGGTATCTGGGCTTTGGATACGCAGTATTTT. This gives the protein CSVEGIWALDTQYF.

CDR3 in DNA: TGTGCCAGCAGCTTACGCCGACTAGCGGTAGGAGAGACCCAGTACTTC. Translated: CASSLRRLAVGETQYF. V is TRBV7-8 and J is TRBJ2-5, with 9 bases matching TRBD2. The CDR3 runs to 16 residues. In germline, CDR1 is SGHVS, CDR2 FQNEAQ. V shed 2 bases and J 4 bases; nucleotides not matched to a gene: 8.

A few counts support this clonotype. The rearrangement uses TRBV7-9 and TRBJ2-1; 7 bases agree with TRBD1. This CDR3 spans 13 amino acids. V lost 9 bases and J lost 7; bases outside the gene matches: 9. Germline V gene data show CDR1 as SEHNR and CDR2 as FQNEAQ (reference sequence). In DNA form, the CDR3 reads TGTGCCAGTAGACCTCGACAGGGAAATGAGCAGTTCTTC. It translates to CASRPRQGNEQFF.

The chain joins TRBV12-3 or TRBV12-4 to TRBJ2-1, with D perhaps assigned TRBD1 or TRBD2 (5 bases each). CDR3 length: 16 amino acids. V was shortened by 4 bases and J by 0 bases, with 13 bases between the two germline ends. In DNA form, the CDR3 reads TGTGCCAGCAGTTCCCGGGGCGCCAGCTCCTACAATGAGCAGTTCTTC. The encoded protein is CASSSRGASSYNEQFF.

This clonotype turned up a few times. This sequence joins TRBV29-1 and TRBJ2-5; 8 bases line up with TRBD1. Unmatched junction bases numbered 7, after V lost 6 bases and J lost 7 bases. Germline V gene lookup returns CDR1 SQVTM and CDR2 ANQGSEA. The CDR3 is 12 amino acids. CDR3 DNA sequence: TGCAGCGTGCACGGACAGGGAAGGACCCAGTACTTC. As protein: CSVHGQGRTQYF. Based on the CDR3 plus reference TRBV29-1 and TRBJ2-5, the full variable domain is SAVISQKPSRDICQRGTSLTIQCQVDSQVTMMFWYRQQPGQSLTLIATANQGSEATYESGFVIDKFPISRPNLTFSTLTVSNMSPEDSSIYLCSVHGQGRTQYFGPGTRLLVL.

The CDR3 loop reads CASSFRGLPSYNYGYTF. The CDR3 nucleotides are TGTGCCAGCAGTTTTAGGGGGCTCCCCTCTTATAACTATGGCTACACCTTC. The chain has TRBV12-3 or TRBV12-4 and TRBJ1-2; 7 bases map to TRBD1. The length of the CDR3 is 17 residues. Germline trimming cut 3 bases from V and 1 base from J; bases unmatched to any gene: 11.

The V gene is TRBV29-1, the J gene TRBJ2-1, with TRBD2 identical over 14 bases. This CDR3 region has 15 residues. In germline, CDR1 is SQVTM, CDR2 ANQGSEA. V trimming: 6 bases; J trimming: 8 bases; junction bases outside the gene matches: 9. This CDR3 is CSVKGTSGGMDEQFF. The DNA of the CDR3 is TGCAGCGTCAAAGGGACTAGCGGGGGTATGGATGAGCAGTTCTTC.

The genes are TRBV7-8 and TRBJ2-3, with D tentatively TRBD1 (6 bases). Germline assignment: CDR1 SGHVS and CDR2 FQNEAQ. The CDR3 runs to 17 residues. With 2 bases removed from V and 3 bases from J, the gap between germline ends came to 18 bases. The CDR3 reads CASSLPPTGIGTDTQYF. In DNA form, the CDR3 reads TGTGCCAGCAGCTTACCCCCAACAGGGATCGGGACAGATACGCAGTATTTT.

The genes are TRBV20-1 and TRBJ2-1; TRBD2 might be the D (6 bases). V was pared by 6 bases and J by 10 bases, with 19 bases between. The V gene's germline CDR1 is DFQATT and CDR2 SNEGSKA (reference sequence). The CDR3 loop spans 13 amino acids. The CDR3 protein is CSAPVPGAQEQFF. The CDR3 DNA reads as TGCAGTGCCCCTGTCCCGGGAGCACAGGAGCAGTTCTTC.

This clonotype was observed a few times. V is TRBV15 and J is TRBJ2-7; TRBD1 might be the D (6 bases). Trimming stripped 5 bases from V and 2 bases from J, with 22 bases between. The CDR3 loop spans 17 amino acids. Germline V gives CDR1 LNHNV, CDR2 YYDKDF (reference sequence). CDR3 DNA sequence: TGTGCCACCAGCTCGCGACCCTTAAGGACAGCTACCTACGAGCAGTACTTC. Translated: CATSSRPLRTATYEQYF.

The chain links TRBV9 to TRBJ2-3; 14 positions match TRBD2. Trimming removed 3 bases from V and 7 bases from J; junction bases left unmatched: 4. The CDR3 extends over 15 amino acids. CDR1 is SGDLS and CDR2 is YYNGEE in the germline V gene. CDR3 amino acids: CASSAGTSGRYTQYF. The DNA of the CDR3 is TGTGCCAGCAGCGCCGGGACTAGCGGGAGATATACGCAGTATTTT.

V is TRBV4-1 and J is TRBJ1-1; the match to TRBD1 covers 9 bases. CDR1 is MGHRA and CDR2 is YSYEKL in the germline V gene. The CDR3 runs 17 residues. Germline trimming cut 4 bases from V and 4 bases from J; bases unmatched to any gene: 13. DNA for the CDR3: TGCGCCAGCAGCCTCATCAGGGACAGGGTACCGGGCACTGAAGCTTTCTTT. Translating gives CASSLIRDRVPGTEAFF.

Concerning this clonotype: At one of its ends the junction is not consistent with the germline gene, which may arise from a read error. This chain links TRBV10-3 with TRBJ1-5; a weak D match, TRBD1 (5 bases). Germline CDR1 and CDR2: ENHRY and SYGVKD. The CDR3 length is 14 residues. The CDR3 spells CAMWDGISNQTQHF. CDR3 sequence (DNA): TGTGCCATGTGGGACGGTATAAGCAATCAGACCCAGCATTTT.

This clonotype appeared a few times. The J gene is TRBJ2-1, the V gene TRBV6-2 or TRBV6-3, with TRBD1 matching 9 bases. Per germline, CDR1 MNHEY and CDR2 SVGEGT. Trimming cost V 6 bases and J 1 base; bases outside gene matches: 19. The CDR3 spans 20 residues. CDR3 region: CASRNRPGQGEAGSYNEQFF. The DNA of the CDR3 is TGTGCCAGCAGAAACAGGCCGGGACAGGGAGAGGCGGGATCCTACAATGAGCAGTTCTTC.

There are many counts of this clonotype. The chain recombines TRBV7-6 with TRBJ1-1, with D hard to call. The CDR3 sequence is 13 residues long. Germline loops: CDR1 SGHVS, CDR2 FNYEAQ. Trimming took 4 bases from V and 5 from J, leaving 11 bases between them. This CDR3 reads CASSSRAGTEAFF. CDR3 nucleotide sequence: TGTGCCAGCAGCTCTCGGGCGGGAACTGAAGCTTTCTTT.

This chain links TRBV5-1 with TRBJ1-1; 8 bases match TRBD1. Germline-derived CDR1 and CDR2 are SGHRS and YFSETQ. The CDR3 runs to 17 residues. Unmatched junction bases numbered 11, after V lost 4 bases and J lost 0 bases. The CDR3 here is CASSRPGTGRMNTEAFF. The CDR3 DNA sequence: TGCGCCAGCAGCAGACCCGGGACAGGAAGGATGAACACTGAAGCTTTCTTT.

The chain links TRBV5-1 to TRBJ1-4; TRBD1 might be the D (5 bases). The germline V gene has CDR1 SGHRS and CDR2 YFSETQ. The CDR3 consists of 14 residues. The ends were cut back, 1 base at V and 3 bases at J, with 7 bases in the middle. CDR3 sequence: CASSLRGPNEKLFF. CDR3 in DNA: TGCGCCAGCAGCTTGAGGGGTCCTAATGAAAAACTGTTTTTT.

CDR3: CASSPPGLAPNNEQFF. CDR3 nucleotide sequence: TGTGCCAGCAGCCCCCCGGGGCTAGCTCCAAACAATGAGCAGTTCTTC. This chain joins TRBV7-3 and TRBJ2-1; D may match TRBD1 or TRBD2 (5 bases each). Trimming cost V 5 bases and J 5 bases, with 19 bases left between them. Germline CDR1 is SGHTA and CDR2 is FQGTGA. This CDR3 region has 16 residues.

The chain joins TRBV12-3 or TRBV12-4 to TRBJ2-5; 11 nucleotides agree with TRBD2. This CDR3 is built from 15 residues. J lost 5 bases, V lost 4 bases, and 6 bases had no gene match. Here the CDR3 reads CASSSLAGGWETQYF. CDR3 coding DNA: TGTGCCAGCAGTTCCCTAGCGGGAGGTTGGGAGACCCAGTACTTC.

This clonotype has a handful of counts. For the CDR3, the DNA is TGTGCCAGCAGCTTAAGTGGGGTCATAACCGGGGAGCTGTTTTTT. This codes for CASSLSGVITGELFF. V is TRBV7-9 and J is TRBJ2-2; D gene ambiguous. Germline CDR1 SEHNR, CDR2 FQNEAQ (reference sequence). V lost 2 bases and J lost 5, with 12 bases in between. The CDR3 loop spans 15 amino acids.

In its sample, this clonotype was seen a few times. The chain carries TRBV25-1 and TRBJ2-1, with D possibly called TRBD1 or TRBD2 (6 bases each). Trimming left V 1 base short and J 6 bases short, with 7 bases between. The germline V gene encodes CDR1 MGHDK and CDR2 SYGVNS. The CDR3 loop spans 13 amino acids. CDR3 sequence (DNA): TGTGCCAGCAGTGAATCGGGGGCCAATGAGCAGTTCTTC. Its translation is CASSESGANEQFF.

This clonotype was counted at least ten times. This CDR3 is CASSLSGASGNTIYF. Here the CDR3 DNA reads TGCGCCAGCAGCTTGAGCGGTGCCTCTGGAAACACCATATATTTT. The V and J genes are TRBV5-1 and TRBJ1-3, with D unclear. Germline CDR1 SGHRS, CDR2 YFSETQ. Trimming removed 1 base from V and 0 bases from J, with 8 bases in between. This CDR3 is built from 15 residues.

The chain links TRBV5-1 to TRBJ2-7, with D possibly TRBD2 on 6 matching bases. The CDR3 has 14 residues. Germline CDR1 reads SGHRS; CDR2 reads YFSETQ. With 1 base removed from V and 2 bases from J, the gap between germline ends came to 10 bases. CDR3 region: CASSLTSRTYEQYF. Written as DNA, the CDR3 is TGCGCCAGCAGCTTGACTAGCAGGACCTACGAGCAGTACTTC. The full variable domain, its missing parts supplied by reference TRBV5-1 and TRBJ2-7, is KAGVTQTPRYLIKTRGQQVTLSCSPISGHRSVSWYQQTPGQGLQFLFEYFSETQRNKGNFPGRFSGRQFSNSRSEMNVSTLELGDSALYLCASSLTSRTYEQYFGPGTRLTVT.

The chain links TRBV28 to TRBJ1-1, with D perhaps matching TRBD1 (5 bases). Trimming shortened V by 3 bases and J by 4 bases, and 12 bases separated the two germline ends. Germline values: CDR1 MDHEN, CDR2 SYDVKM. This CDR3 spans 14 amino acids. DNA for the CDR3: TGTGCCAGCAGTTTCGGGGGTGCAGGCACTGAAGCTTTCTTT. Its protein is CASSFGGAGTEAFF.

This clonotype was picked up many times. V gene TRBV10-3 combines with J gene TRBJ2-7; 10 bases align to TRBD1. Germline V gene data show CDR1 as ENHRY and CDR2 as SYGVKD. The CDR3 covers 13 residues. J was trimmed by 3 bases and V by 4 bases; bases with no gene match: 0. The CDR3 here is CAISGTGGYEQYF. In nucleotides, the CDR3 is TGTGCCATCAGTGGGACAGGGGGCTACGAGCAGTACTTC.

This sequence joins TRBV5-1 and TRBJ1-1; D gene ambiguous. Trimming removed 4 bases from V and 5 bases from J, with 15 bases in between. CDR1 is SGHRS and CDR2 is YFSETQ in the germline V gene. The CDR3 has 14 amino acids. CDR3 region: CASSGPERGTEAFF. The DNA of the CDR3 is TGCGCCAGCAGCGGGCCAGAACGTGGGACTGAAGCTTTCTTT.